This TCR beta chain was retrieved from a study of cytotoxic CD8 clonotypes in ibrutinib-treated CLL. The overall study: Average yields of approximately 260,000 productive templates and 75,000 to 95,000 productive rearrangements characterized the samples. Study results and caveats: Public clonotypes proved infrequent, and on treatment they shrank or remained steady.

Depths of 1 in 200,000 to 1 in 1 million T cells were the sequencing target. Produced via immunoSEQ multiplex PCR; TCRdb's table is partial and in-frame only. The sample holds about 130,000 clones, around four fifths seen once. With regard to this clone: The antigen is unknown.

This material consisted of PBMCs, taken after 24 months of ibrutinib treatment. The sequence was collected from a human donor with chronic lymphocytic leukemia.

The CDR3 loop reads CASSQGRANTEAFF. CDR3 coding DNA: TGTGCCAGCAGCCAAGGGAGGGCGAACACTGAAGCTTTCTTT. J is TRBJ1-1 and V is TRBV4-2; D is undetermined. V was pared by 1 base and J by 1 base, with 7 bases between. This CDR3 region has 14 residues. Per germline, CDR1 LGHNA and CDR2 YNFKEQ.